The entry below gives a single T cell receptor (beta chain) sequence along with its context. The authors' processing: Reference gene primer amplification gave nucleated cell count estimates. Clones were sequenced by immunoSEQ multiplex PCR, and TCRdb holds only the in-frame ones, with some missing. V and J calls and clone size are copied from that table; D and trimming were computed from the DNA. The sample has around 130,000 clones, 85% to 90% seen once. This sample stems from a study of blood T cell repertoires in COVID-19. About the study: There were acute and convalescent COVID-19 samples, and they came from the United States, Italy and Spain. PBMCs, B-cell-depleted T cells, or T cells provided the cDNA or gDNA that made up the material.

Germline-derived CDR1 and CDR2 are MNHNS and SASEGT. This CDR3 spans 12 amino acids. Trimming took 0 bases from V and 10 from J, leaving 9 bases between them. Sequences were obtained from peripheral blood. This receptor was identified in a woman between 50 and 59 years old with acute or convalescent COVID-19. The chain uses TRBV6-1 and TRBJ1-2; no definite D call. CDR3 sequence: CASSEARQIYTF. The CDR3 nucleotides read TGTGCCAGCAGTGAAGCGCGCCAAATCTACACCTTC.